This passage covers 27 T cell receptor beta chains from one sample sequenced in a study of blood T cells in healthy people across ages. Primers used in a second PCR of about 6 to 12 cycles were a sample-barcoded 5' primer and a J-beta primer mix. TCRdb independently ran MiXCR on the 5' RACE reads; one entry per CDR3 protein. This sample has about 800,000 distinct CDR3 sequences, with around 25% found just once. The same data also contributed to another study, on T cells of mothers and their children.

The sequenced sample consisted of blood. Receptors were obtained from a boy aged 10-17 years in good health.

For the CDR3, the DNA is TGTGCCAGCAGCATACAGGGGGCAGCAGAGACCCAGTACTTC. Translated: CASSIQGAAETQYF. The chain couples TRBV9 to TRBJ2-7; TRBD1 matches at 9 bases. TRBJ2-5 matches the DNA end more closely, so the J call is doubtful. The CDR3 consists of 14 residues. CDR1 and CDR2 from the germline V gene are SGDLS and YYNGEE.

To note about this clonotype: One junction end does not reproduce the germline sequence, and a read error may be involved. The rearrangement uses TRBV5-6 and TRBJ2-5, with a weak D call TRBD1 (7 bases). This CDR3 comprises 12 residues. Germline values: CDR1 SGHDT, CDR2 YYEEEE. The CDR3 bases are TGTGCCAGCAGCTTGGTTACAGGGGAGGAGTTCTTC. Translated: CASSLVTGEEFF.

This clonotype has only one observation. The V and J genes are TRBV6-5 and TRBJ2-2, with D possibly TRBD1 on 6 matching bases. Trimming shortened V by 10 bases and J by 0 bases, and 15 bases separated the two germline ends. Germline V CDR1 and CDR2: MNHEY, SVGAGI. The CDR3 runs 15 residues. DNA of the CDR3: TGTGCCACCTACCGCGGACAGACGAACACCGGGGAGCTGTTTTTT. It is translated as CATYRGQTNTGELFF.

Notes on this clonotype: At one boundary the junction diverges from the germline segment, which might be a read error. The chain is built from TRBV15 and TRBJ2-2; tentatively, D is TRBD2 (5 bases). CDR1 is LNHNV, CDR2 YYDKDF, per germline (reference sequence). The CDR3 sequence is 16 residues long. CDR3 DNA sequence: TGTGCCACCAACAGAGTTAGAGGGAGCTTGACCGGGGAGCTGTTTTTT. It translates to CATNRVRGSLTGELFF.

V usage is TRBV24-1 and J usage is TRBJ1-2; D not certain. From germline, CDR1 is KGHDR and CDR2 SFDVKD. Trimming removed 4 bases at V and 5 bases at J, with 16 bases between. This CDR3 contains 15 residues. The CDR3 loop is CATSDSGIAPYGYTF. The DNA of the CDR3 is TGTGCCACCAGTGACTCCGGGATCGCCCCATATGGCTACACCTTC.

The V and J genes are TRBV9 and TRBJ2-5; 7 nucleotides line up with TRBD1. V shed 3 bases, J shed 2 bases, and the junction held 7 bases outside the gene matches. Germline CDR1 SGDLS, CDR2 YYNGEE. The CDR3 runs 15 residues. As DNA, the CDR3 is TGTGCCAGCAGCGCCACGCAGGGGGTGCAAGAGACCCAGTACTTC. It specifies CASSATQGVQETQYF.

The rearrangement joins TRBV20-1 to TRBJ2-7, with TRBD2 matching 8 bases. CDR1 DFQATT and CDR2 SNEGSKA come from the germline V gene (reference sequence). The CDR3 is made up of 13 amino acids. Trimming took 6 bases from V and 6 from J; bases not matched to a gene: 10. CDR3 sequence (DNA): TGCAGTGCCAGGAATACAGGGACTAGCGAGCAGTACTTC. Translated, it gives CSARNTGTSEQYF.

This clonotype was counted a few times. The CDR3 loop is CASSVGLAEETQYF. As DNA, the CDR3 is TGTGCCAGCAGCGTAGGACTAGCGGAAGAGACCCAGTACTTC. The rearrangement links TRBV9 to TRBJ2-5; 9 bases map to TRBD2. Germline CDR1 reads SGDLS; CDR2 reads YYNGEE. Trimming cost V 0 bases and J 3 bases; bases outside gene matches: 0. The CDR3 totals 14 residues.

DNA for the CDR3: TGTGCCAGCAGCTTAGCCAGACCAGACACAGATACGCAGTATTTT. Its translation is CASSLARPDTDTQYF. The chain is built from TRBV7-8 and TRBJ2-3, with no clear D. CDR1 and CDR2 (germline): SGHVS, FQNEAQ. This CDR3 is 15 amino acids long. Deletions cut 0 bases from V and 2 bases from J, with 9 bases between.

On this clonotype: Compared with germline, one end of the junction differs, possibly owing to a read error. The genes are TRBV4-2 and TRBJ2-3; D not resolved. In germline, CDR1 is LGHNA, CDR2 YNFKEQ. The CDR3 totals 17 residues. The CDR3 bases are TGTGCCAGCGGCCAAGATCTTGTGGCAGGCTCCTCAGATACGCAGTATTTT. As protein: CASGQDLVAGSSDTQYF.

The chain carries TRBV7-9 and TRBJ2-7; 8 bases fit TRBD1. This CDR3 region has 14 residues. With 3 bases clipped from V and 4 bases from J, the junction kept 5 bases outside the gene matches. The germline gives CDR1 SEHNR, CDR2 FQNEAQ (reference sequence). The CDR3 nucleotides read TGTGCCAGCAGCTTCCGGGACAGGCTATACGAGCAGTACTTC. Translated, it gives CASSFRDRLYEQYF.

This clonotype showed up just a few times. The CDR3 DNA sequence: TGTGCCAGCAGTTTACTCACGAGCTCAGGGGCCAACGTCCTGACTTTC. As protein: CASSLLTSSGANVLTF. The chain is built from TRBV12-3 or TRBV12-4 and TRBJ2-6; D not certain. The CDR3 covers 16 residues. Trimming shortened V by 2 bases and J by 4 bases, and 12 bases separated the two germline ends.

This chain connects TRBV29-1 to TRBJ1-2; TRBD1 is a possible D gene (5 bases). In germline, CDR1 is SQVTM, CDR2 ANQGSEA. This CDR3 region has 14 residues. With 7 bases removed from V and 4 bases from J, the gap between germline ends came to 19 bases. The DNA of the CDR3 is TGCAGCGCAGCAGGTGCAGGGCAGGTCTATGGCTACACCTTC. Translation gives CSAAGAGQVYGYTF.

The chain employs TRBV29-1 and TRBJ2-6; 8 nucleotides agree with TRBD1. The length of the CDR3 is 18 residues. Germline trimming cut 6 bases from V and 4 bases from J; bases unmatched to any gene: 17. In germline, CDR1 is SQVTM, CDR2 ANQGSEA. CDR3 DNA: TGCAGCGTCTACGGGGGACAGGCGCGTGGTTCGGGGGCCAACGTCCTGACTTTC. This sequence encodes CSVYGGQARGSGANVLTF.

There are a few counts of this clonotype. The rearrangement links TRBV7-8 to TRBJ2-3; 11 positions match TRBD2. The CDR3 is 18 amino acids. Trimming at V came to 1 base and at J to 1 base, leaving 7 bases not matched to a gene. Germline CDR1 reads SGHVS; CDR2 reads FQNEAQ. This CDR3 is CASSLDLAGGPGTDTQYF. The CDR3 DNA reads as TGTGCCAGCAGCTTAGATTTAGCGGGAGGGCCGGGCACAGATACGCAGTATTTT.

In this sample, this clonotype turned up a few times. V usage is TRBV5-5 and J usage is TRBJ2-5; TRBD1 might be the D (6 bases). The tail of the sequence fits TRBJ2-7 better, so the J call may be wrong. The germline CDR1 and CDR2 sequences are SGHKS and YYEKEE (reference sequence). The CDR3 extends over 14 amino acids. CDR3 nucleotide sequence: TGTGCCAGCAGCTTGGCTCAGGGGCTCTACGAGCAGTACGTC. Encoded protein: CASSLAQGLYEQYV.

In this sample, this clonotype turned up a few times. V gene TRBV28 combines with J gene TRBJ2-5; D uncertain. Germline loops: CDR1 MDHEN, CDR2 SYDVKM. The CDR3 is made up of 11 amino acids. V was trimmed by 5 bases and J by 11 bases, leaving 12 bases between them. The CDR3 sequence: CASSGRLEQYF. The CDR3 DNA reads TGTGCCAGCAGTGGCAGGCTAGAGCAGTACTTC.

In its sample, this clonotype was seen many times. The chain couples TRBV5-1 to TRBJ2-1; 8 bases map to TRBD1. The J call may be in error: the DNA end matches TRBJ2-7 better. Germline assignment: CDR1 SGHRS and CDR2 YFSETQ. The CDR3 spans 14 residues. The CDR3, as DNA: TGCGCCAGCAGCTTACAGGGGGGTTCACGGGAGCAGTACTTC. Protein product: CASSLQGGSREQYF.

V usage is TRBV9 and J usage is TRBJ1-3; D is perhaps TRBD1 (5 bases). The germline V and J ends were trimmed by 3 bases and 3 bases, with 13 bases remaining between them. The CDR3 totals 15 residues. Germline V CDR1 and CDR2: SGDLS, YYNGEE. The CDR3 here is CASSGSGGVGNTIYF. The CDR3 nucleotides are TGTGCCAGCAGCGGCTCCGGGGGGGTTGGAAACACCATATATTTT.

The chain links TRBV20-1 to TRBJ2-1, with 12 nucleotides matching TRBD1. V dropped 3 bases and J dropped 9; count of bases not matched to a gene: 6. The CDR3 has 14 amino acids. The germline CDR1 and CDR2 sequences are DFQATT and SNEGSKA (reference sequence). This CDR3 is CSASRDRGRIEQFF. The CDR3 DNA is TGCAGTGCTAGCCGGGACAGGGGGCGCATTGAGCAGTTCTTC.

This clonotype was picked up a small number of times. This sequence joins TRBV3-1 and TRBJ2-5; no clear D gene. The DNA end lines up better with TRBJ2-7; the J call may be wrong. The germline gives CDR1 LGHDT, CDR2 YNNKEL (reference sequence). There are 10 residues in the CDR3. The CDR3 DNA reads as TGTGCCAGCAGCCGCAACGAGCAGTACTTC. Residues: CASSRNEQYF.

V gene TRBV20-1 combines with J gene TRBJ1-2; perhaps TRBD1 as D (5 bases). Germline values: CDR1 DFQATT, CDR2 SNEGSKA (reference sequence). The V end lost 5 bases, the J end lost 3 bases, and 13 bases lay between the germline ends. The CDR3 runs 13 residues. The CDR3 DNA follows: TGCAGTGCTGGTCGGGGACTGGACTATGGCTACACCTTC. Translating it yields CSAGRGLDYGYTF.

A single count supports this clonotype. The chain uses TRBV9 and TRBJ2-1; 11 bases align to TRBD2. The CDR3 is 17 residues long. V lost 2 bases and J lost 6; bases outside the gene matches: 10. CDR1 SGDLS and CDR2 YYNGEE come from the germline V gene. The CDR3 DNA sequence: TGTGCCAGCAGCGTGGGTAGCGGGAGGGCCTTCTCCAATGAGCAGTTCTTC. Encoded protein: CASSVGSGRAFSNEQFF.

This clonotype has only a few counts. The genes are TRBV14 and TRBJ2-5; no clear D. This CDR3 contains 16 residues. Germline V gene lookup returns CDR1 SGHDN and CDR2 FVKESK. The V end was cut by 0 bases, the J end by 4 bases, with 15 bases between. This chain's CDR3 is CASSQDMLGVGETQYF. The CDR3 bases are TGTGCCAGCAGCCAAGATATGCTTGGTGTAGGAGAGACCCAGTACTTC.

The CDR3, as DNA: TGTGCCACCAGTGCGGCAGGACGGTTGGAGACCCAGTACTTC. This translates into CATSAAGRLETQYF. The chain employs TRBV24-1 and TRBJ2-5; no clear D. The CDR3 sequence is 14 residues long. Germline lookup yields CDR1 KGHDR and CDR2 SFDVKD. Between the trimmed V and J ends, which lost 5 bases and 5 bases, there was a span of 14 bases.

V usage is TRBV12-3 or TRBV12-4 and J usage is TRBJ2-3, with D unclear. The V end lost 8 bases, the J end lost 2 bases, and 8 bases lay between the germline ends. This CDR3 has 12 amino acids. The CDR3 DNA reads TGTGCCAGCGAAGGAGACACAGATACGCAGTATTTT. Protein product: CASEGDTDTQYF.

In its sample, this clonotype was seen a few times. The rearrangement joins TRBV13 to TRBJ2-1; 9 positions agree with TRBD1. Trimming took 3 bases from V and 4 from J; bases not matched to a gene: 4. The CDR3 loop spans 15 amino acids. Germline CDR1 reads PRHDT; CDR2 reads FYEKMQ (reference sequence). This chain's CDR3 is CASSFVDRGYNEQFF. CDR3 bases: TGTGCCAGCAGCTTTGTGGACAGGGGATACAATGAGCAGTTCTTC.